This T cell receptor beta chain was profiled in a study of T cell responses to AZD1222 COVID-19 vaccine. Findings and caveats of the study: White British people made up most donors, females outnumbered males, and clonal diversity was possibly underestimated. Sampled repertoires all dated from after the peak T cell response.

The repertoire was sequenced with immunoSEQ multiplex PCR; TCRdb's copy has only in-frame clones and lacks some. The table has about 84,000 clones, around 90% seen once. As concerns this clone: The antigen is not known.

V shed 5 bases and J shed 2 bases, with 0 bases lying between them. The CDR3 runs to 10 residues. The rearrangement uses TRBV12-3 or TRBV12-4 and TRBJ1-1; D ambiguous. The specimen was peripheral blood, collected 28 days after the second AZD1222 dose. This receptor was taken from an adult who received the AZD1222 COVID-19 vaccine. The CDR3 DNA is TGTGCCAGCAGTAACACTGAAGCTTTCTTT. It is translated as CASSNTEAFF.